One T cell receptor beta chain is described in this entry. What it binds is unknown. Germline-derived CDR1 and CDR2 are SEHNR and FQNEAQ (reference sequence). V shed 1 base and J shed 1 base, with 4 bases lying between them. There are 13 residues in the CDR3. The sample originates from a study of beta chain features in type 1 diabetes. Notes on the study in general: In all four CD4+ subsets, TCRB CDR3 length was significantly, moderately reduced in type 1 diabetes. The naive, central memory and Treg TCRB repertoires of patients appeared to be more similar to one another than those of healthy donors.

Expressed TCRB transcripts were sequenced because the isolated RNA had all been reverse transcribed beforehand. TCRdb keeps only in-frame clones here, not all; method: immunoSEQ multiplex PCR. The sample has 250,000 to 400,000 clones; 13% to 15% are singletons. V is TRBV7-9 and J is TRBJ2-5; D is undetermined. The sample consisted of central memory CD4+ T cells from blood. The TCR was taken from a man aged 25 to 45 in good health. The CDR3 is CASSLVTQETQYF. The CDR3 DNA is TGTGCCAGCAGCTTAGTGACCCAAGAGACCCAGTACTTC.